These 24 T cell receptor beta chains originate from one sample sequenced in a study of blood T cell repertoires in COVID-19. The repertoire was sequenced with immunoSEQ multiplex PCR; TCRdb's copy has only in-frame clones and lacks some. The table has about 160,000 clones, approximately 84% seen once. The sample was peripheral blood. These TCRs come from a woman aged 80 or over with acute or convalescent COVID-19.

The chain joins TRBV6-5 to TRBJ2-3, with D maybe TRBD2 (6 bases). The germline gives CDR1 MNHEY, CDR2 SVGAGI. V was cut by 8 bases and J by 1 base, with 16 bases left in between. This CDR3 contains 15 residues. CDR3 residues: CASGPGTFGTDTQYF. CDR3 nucleotide sequence: TGTGCCAGCGGTCCCGGGACTTTCGGCACAGATACGCAGTATTTT.

For the CDR3, the DNA is TGTGCCAGCAGTGGGGGACTAGCGATCGAGCAGTTCTTC. It yields the protein CASSGGLAIEQFF. V is TRBV6-6 and J is TRBJ2-1, with 10 bases aligning to TRBD2. J gave up 10 bases and V 5 bases, and 5 bases lay outside the gene matches. The CDR3 sequence is 13 residues long. CDR1 is MNHNY, CDR2 SVGAGI, per germline (reference sequence).

V usage is TRBV24-1 and J usage is TRBJ2-3; 13 positions agree with TRBD2. Germline CDR1 KGHDR, CDR2 SFDVKD. The V segment lost 5 bases and the J segment 5 bases; nucleotides outside the gene matches: 6. This CDR3 is built from 16 residues. The DNA for the CDR3 is TGTGCCACCAGTGGCGGGACTAGCGGGACTCTAGATACGCAGTATTTT. Encoded protein: CATSGGTSGTLDTQYF.

This sequence joins TRBV18 and TRBJ2-7; the D gene is possibly TRBD1 (6 bases). This CDR3 has 12 residues. Germline lookup yields CDR1 KGHSH and CDR2 LQKENI. The V and J ends lost 5 bases and 3 bases respectively, with 8 bases between them. The CDR3 spells CASSTGYYEQYF. The CDR3 region has the DNA TGTGCCAGCTCAACAGGGTACTACGAGCAGTACTTC.

The chain couples TRBV29-1 to TRBJ2-4, with D maybe TRBD1 (6 bases). The germline V gene encodes CDR1 SQVTM and CDR2 ANQGSEA. V lost 5 bases, J lost 1 base, and 6 bases lay in between. This CDR3 is 12 amino acids long. CDR3 loop: CSVRGAKNIQYF. The CDR3 DNA reads TGCAGCGTTAGGGGGGCCAAAAACATTCAGTACTTC.

This chain connects TRBV24-1 to TRBJ2-1; 8 bases fit TRBD2. Germline V gene sequence: CDR1 KGHDR, CDR2 SFDVKD. The CDR3 extends over 15 amino acids. V lost 5 bases to trimming and J lost 8 bases; unmatched junction nucleotides: 10. CDR3 sequence (DNA): TGTGCCACCAGTGGGTCGGGAGGGCCCTCCGATGAGCAGTTCTTC. Translating gives CATSGSGGPSDEQFF.

The genes are TRBV5-5 and TRBJ1-2, with 12 bases aligning to TRBD1. Per the germline V gene, CDR1 is SGHKS and CDR2 is YYEKEE (reference sequence). The CDR3 covers 14 residues. The junction had 5 bases not matched to a gene; V was cut back by 5 bases and J by 6 bases. CDR3 nucleotide sequence: TGTGCCAGCAGAAGGGACAGGGGGCGTGATGGCTACACCTTC. Translating gives CASRRDRGRDGYTF. The full variable domain, in which reference TRBV5-5 and TRBJ1-2 provide the parts outside the CDR3, is DAGVTQSPTHLIKTRGQQVTLRCSPISGHKSVSWYQQVLGQGPQFIFQYYEKEERGRGNFPDRFSARQFPNYSSELNVNALLLGDSALYLCASRRDRGRDGYTFGSGTRLTVV.

A few counts support this clone. The chain has TRBV19 and TRBJ2-3; D is perhaps TRBD2 (5 bases). Trimming pared 8 bases from V and 3 bases from J, leaving 9 bases between. This CDR3 is built from 12 residues. From germline, CDR1 is LNHDA and CDR2 SQIVND (reference sequence). The CDR3 bases are TGTGCCAGTGAGGGAGAGACAGATACGCAGTATTTT. Its protein is CASEGETDTQYF.

This clone was counted a few times. The J gene is TRBJ2-5, the V gene TRBV14, with TRBD2 matching over 8 bases. The trim removed 4 bases at V and 1 base at J, leaving 11 bases unmatched. The CDR3 totals 17 residues. Germline CDR1 SGHDN, CDR2 FVKESK. The chain's CDR3 is CASSRDVSGVIQETQYF. CDR3 in DNA: TGTGCCAGCAGCCGAGACGTTAGCGGGGTAATCCAAGAGACCCAGTACTTC.

The CDR3 loop is CASSFLETQYF. The CDR3 coding sequence is TGTGCCAGCAGCTTCTTAGAGACCCAGTACTTC. The rearrangement joins TRBV11-2 to TRBJ2-5; D not resolved. With 3 bases removed from V and 4 bases from J, the gap between germline ends came to 3 bases. This CDR3 contains 11 residues. Per germline, CDR1 SGHAT and CDR2 FQNNGV.

CDR3 loop: CASSQLAGAPYNEQFF. The CDR3 coding sequence is TGCGCCAGCAGCCAGCTAGCGGGAGCCCCCTACAATGAGCAGTTCTTC. The chain recombines TRBV4-1 with TRBJ2-1; 10 positions match TRBD2. Trimming cost V 3 bases and J 2 bases; bases outside gene matches: 4. Germline V gives CDR1 MGHRA, CDR2 YSYEKL. This CDR3 has 16 amino acids.

The chain employs TRBV6-6 and TRBJ2-1; weak D call: TRBD1 (5 bases). The germline V gene encodes CDR1 MNHNY and CDR2 SVGAGI (reference sequence). Between the trimmed V and J ends, which lost 5 bases and 6 bases, there was a span of 20 bases. The CDR3 runs to 16 residues. CDR3 sequence: CASSRTTGLASNEQFF. In DNA form, the CDR3 reads TGTGCCAGCAGTCGAACCACAGGCCTGGCCAGCAATGAGCAGTTCTTC.

The gene calls are TRBV10-3 and TRBJ1-2; D remains unclear. Trimming took off 11 bases at V and 8 bases at J, with 18 bases between the two ends. This CDR3 has 12 residues. Germline assignment: CDR1 ENHRY and CDR2 SYGVKD. CDR3 coding DNA: TGTGCCTGCGGGCCCGCGGTGGGAGGCTACACCTTC. Its protein is CACGPAVGGYTF.

The chain links TRBV30 to TRBJ2-3, with D maybe TRBD2 (5 bases). In germline, CDR1 is GTSNPN, CDR2 SVGIG (reference sequence). The V end lost 3 bases, the J end lost 4 bases, and 8 bases lay between the germline ends. This CDR3 spans 12 amino acids. CDR3 sequence reads: CAWRELADTQYF. In DNA, the CDR3 is TGTGCCTGGAGGGAACTAGCAGATACGCAGTATTTT.

This chain uses TRBV27 with TRBJ1-1, with D hard to call. The germline V gene has CDR1 MNHEY and CDR2 SMNVEV (reference sequence). Deletions cut 4 bases from V and 0 bases from J, with 24 bases between. The CDR3 extends over 19 amino acids. The DNA for the CDR3 is TGTGCCAGCAGTTACCCCACCCCTTCTTTGTGGAGGATGAACACTGAAGCTTTCTTT. Residues: CASSYPTPSLWRMNTEAFF.

V and J are TRBV5-3 and TRBJ2-1; 10 bases match TRBD2. TRBV5-3 falls under the ORF class, with uncertain function. The CDR3 consists of 17 residues. Trimming cost V 4 bases and J 3 bases; bases outside gene matches: 10. CDR3 in DNA: TGTGCCAGAAGCCTTCATAAGGGACTAGCGAACTACAATGAGCAGTTCTTC. Its translation: CARSLHKGLANYNEQFF.

This clone was recorded a few times. The chain joins TRBV5-1 to TRBJ2-3; TRBD2 might be the D (5 bases). The germline CDR1 and CDR2 sequences are SGHRS and YFSETQ. V lost 3 bases, J lost 0 bases, and 11 bases lay in between. This CDR3 region has 15 residues. CDR3 residues: CASSSTRPSTDTQYF. The CDR3, as DNA: TGCGCCAGCAGCTCAACTAGACCTAGCACAGATACGCAGTATTTT.

The chain links TRBV2 to TRBJ2-5, with 7 nucleotides matching TRBD2. Germline loops: CDR1 SNHLY, CDR2 FYNNEI. The CDR3 covers 17 residues. Trimming removed 1 base from V and 2 bases from J; junction bases left unmatched: 10. The CDR3 DNA sequence: TGTGCCAGCAGTGAAGGCCCTGTCGGTAGCGGGCAAGAGACCCAGTACTTC. It yields the protein CASSEGPVGSGQETQYF.

V is TRBV4-3 and J is TRBJ1-4; no reliable D call. With 2 bases removed from V and 4 bases from J, the gap between germline ends came to 8 bases. This CDR3 contains 14 residues. Germline lookup yields CDR1 LGHNA and CDR2 YSLEER. The CDR3 DNA reads TGCGCCAGCAGCCAAACTAATTTTAATGAAAAACTGTTTTTT. It yields the protein CASSQTNFNEKLFF.

CDR3 residues: CASRMTSGSWDEQFF. The CDR3 nucleotides are TGTGCCAGCAGAATGACTAGCGGGAGTTGGGATGAGCAGTTCTTC. This chain connects TRBV5-4 to TRBJ2-1, with 12 bases identical to TRBD2. Germline trimming cut 5 bases from V and 8 bases from J; bases unmatched to any gene: 8. Germline V gene data show CDR1 as SGHNT and CDR2 as YYREEE (reference sequence). This CDR3 has 15 residues.

This rearrangement joins TRBV30 to TRBJ2-7, with TRBD2 matching over 12 bases. This CDR3 spans 14 amino acids. J was trimmed by 9 bases and V by 4 bases; bases with no gene match: 10. Germline V CDR1 and CDR2: GTSNPN, SVGIG (reference sequence). The CDR3 sequence: CAWTGTSGRTAQYF. In DNA form, the CDR3 reads TGTGCCTGGACAGGGACTAGCGGGCGCACTGCGCAGTACTTC.

This chain's CDR3 is CASSGQGYHEQFF. Written as DNA, the CDR3 is TGTGCCAGCAGCGGACAGGGGTACCATGAGCAGTTCTTC. The chain has TRBV6-6 and TRBJ2-1; 9 positions match TRBD1. The CDR3 is 13 residues long. Per the germline V gene, CDR1 is MNHNY and CDR2 is SVGAGI (reference sequence). V lost 6 bases, J lost 8 bases, and 5 bases stayed unmatched.

This chain uses TRBV19 with TRBJ2-4; D remains unclear. V lost 3 bases, J lost 1 base, and 13 bases lay in between. The germline V gene has CDR1 LNHDA and CDR2 SQIVND (reference sequence). The CDR3 covers 16 residues. The CDR3 DNA reads TGTGCCAGTAGTATCGTTCCTCGGGTTGCCAAAAACATTCAGTACTTC. Protein product: CASSIVPRVAKNIQYF.

This chain joins TRBV5-4 and TRBJ1-1; 7 nucleotides align to TRBD1. From germline, CDR1 is SGHNT and CDR2 YYREEE (reference sequence). The V segment lost 4 bases and the J segment 5 bases; nucleotides outside the gene matches: 5. The CDR3 covers 13 residues. The DNA for the CDR3 is TGTGCCAGCAGCCCCGCAGGGGGGACTGAAGCTTTCTTT. This sequence encodes CASSPAGGTEAFF.